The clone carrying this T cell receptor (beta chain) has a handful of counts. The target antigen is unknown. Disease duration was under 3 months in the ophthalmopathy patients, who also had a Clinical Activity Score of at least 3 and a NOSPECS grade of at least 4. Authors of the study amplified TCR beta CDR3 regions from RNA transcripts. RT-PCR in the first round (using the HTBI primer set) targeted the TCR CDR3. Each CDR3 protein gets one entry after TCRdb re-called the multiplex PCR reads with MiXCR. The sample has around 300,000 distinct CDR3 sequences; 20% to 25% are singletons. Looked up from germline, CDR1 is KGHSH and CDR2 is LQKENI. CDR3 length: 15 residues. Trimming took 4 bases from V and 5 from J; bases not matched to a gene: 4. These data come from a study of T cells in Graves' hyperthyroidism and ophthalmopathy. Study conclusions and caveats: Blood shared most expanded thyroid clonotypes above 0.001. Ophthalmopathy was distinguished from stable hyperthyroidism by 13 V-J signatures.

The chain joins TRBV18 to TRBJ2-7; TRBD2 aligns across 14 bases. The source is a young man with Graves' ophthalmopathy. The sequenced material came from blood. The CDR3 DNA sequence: TGTGCCAGCTCACTCGGACTAGCGGGAGGCCACGAGCAGTACTTC. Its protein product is CASSLGLAGGHEQYF.